The 11 T cell receptor beta chains below all came from one sample that was sequenced in a study of blood T cell repertoires in COVID-19. Generated by immunoSEQ multiplex PCR, the TCRdb table keeps only in-frame clones and is missing some. The data contain fewer than 200,000 clones, 76% of them singletons. What was sequenced was peripheral blood. The receptors were sampled from a woman aged 45-65 years with active or convalescent COVID-19.

This clone was seen a handful of times. The chain couples TRBV11-2 to TRBJ1-1; weak D call: TRBD1 (5 bases). V was trimmed by 0 bases and J by 3 bases, leaving 11 bases between them. CDR3 size: 15 residues. Looked up from germline, CDR1 is SGHAT and CDR2 is FQNNGV. The CDR3 DNA reads TGTGCCAGCAGCTTAGATGCAGGGTCGGACACTGAAGCTTTCTTT. Amino acids: CASSLDAGSDTEAFF.

This clone was counted between two and nine times. The rearrangement uses TRBV6-5 and TRBJ1-2, with D possibly matching TRBD1 (5 bases). Per germline, CDR1 MNHEY and CDR2 SVGAGI. The V and J ends lost 2 bases and 0 bases respectively, with 7 bases between them. The CDR3 contains 14 residues. DNA for the CDR3: TGTGCCAGCAGTTACAAAGGGGCTAACTATGGCTACACCTTC. Translated: CASSYKGANYGYTF.

This clone was observed a few times. The chain combines TRBV4-1 with TRBJ2-1, with 8 bases lining up with TRBD2. The CDR3 loop spans 15 amino acids. In germline, CDR1 is MGHRA, CDR2 YSYEKL. Trimming cost V 1 base and J 9 bases; bases outside gene matches: 8. Written as DNA, the CDR3 is TGCGCCAGCAGCCAAGGAGGAGCGGGGGAAGCTGAGCAGTTCTTC. This encodes CASSQGGAGEAEQFF.

The chain is built from TRBV7-9 and TRBJ2-3; 9 bases agree with TRBD2. The V gene's germline CDR1 is SEHNR and CDR2 FQNEAQ (reference sequence). This CDR3 has 15 amino acids. With V trimmed by 1 base and J by 4 bases, 3 bases remained unmatched. The CDR3 spells CASSLGGTSPDTQYF. DNA of the CDR3: TGTGCCAGCAGCTTAGGGGGGACTAGCCCAGATACGCAGTATTTT.

The chain uses TRBV2 and TRBJ1-2, with D possibly TRBD1 on 6 matching bases. CDR1 and CDR2 (germline): SNHLY, FYNNEI. The CDR3 has 14 amino acids. V lost 4 bases and J lost 11, with 20 bases in between. The CDR3 DNA follows: TGTGCCAGCAGTGTGACCACAGGGATGGTTGGGTACACCTTC. It translates to CASSVTTGMVGYTF.

The chain recombines TRBV6-6 with TRBJ1-1; D not certain. The CDR3 is 11 amino acids. The germline V and J ends were trimmed by 3 bases and 5 bases, with 4 bases remaining between them. CDR1 is MNHNY and CDR2 is SVGAGI in the germline V gene (reference sequence). The CDR3 DNA reads TGTGCCAGCAGTTATCTAACTGAAGCTTTCTTT. As protein: CASSYLTEAFF.

In this sample, this clone turned up a few times. This chain links TRBV3-1 (or the pseudogene TRBV3-2) with TRBJ1-5; D uncertain. CDR3 length equals 14 residues. With 6 bases removed from V and 8 bases from J, the gap between germline ends came to 17 bases. Germline CDR1 reads LGHDT; CDR2 reads YNNKEL (reference sequence). The CDR3 here is CASRYKAGFEPQHF. The CDR3 DNA reads TGTGCCAGCAGATACAAGGCGGGGTTTGAGCCCCAGCATTTT.

CDR3 sequence reads: CASSIESGTGGNEQFF. CDR3 in DNA: TGTGCCAGTAGTATAGAAAGCGGGACAGGCGGCAATGAGCAGTTCTTC. The chain combines TRBV19 with TRBJ2-1; D is possibly TRBD1 (8 bases). The germline gives CDR1 LNHDA, CDR2 SQIVND (reference sequence). V gave up 0 bases and J gave up 6 bases, with 15 bases separating them. The CDR3 has 16 residues.

The rearrangement uses TRBV28 and TRBJ2-7; 9 positions agree with TRBD1. Germline CDR1 and CDR2: MDHEN and SYDVKM. This CDR3 is 14 amino acids long. V gave up 6 bases and J gave up 2 bases; unmatched junction bases: 5. The CDR3 region is CASRSGTGTYEQYF. CDR3 in DNA: TGTGCCAGCAGGTCTGGGACAGGGACCTACGAGCAGTACTTC.

This clone was recorded a few times. V and J are TRBV19 and TRBJ1-2, with D maybe TRBD1 (5 bases). The CDR3 is 14 amino acids. Trimming pared 5 bases from V and 4 bases from J, leaving 14 bases between. Germline V lookup: CDR1 LNHDA, CDR2 SQIVND (reference sequence). The DNA of the CDR3 is TGTGCCAGTAGTCCCCCGGGGGAGGGCTATGGCTACACCTTC. Residues: CASSPPGEGYGYTF.

The chain combines TRBV6-5 with TRBJ2-1, with 12 bases lining up with TRBD2. The CDR3 has 14 residues. In germline, CDR1 is MNHEY, CDR2 SVGAGI. The J segment lost 5 bases and the V segment lost 5 bases, leaving 1 base of the junction unmatched. The CDR3 spells CASSLAGGNNEQFF. The CDR3 DNA is TGTGCCAGCAGTCTAGCGGGAGGGAACAATGAGCAGTTCTTC.